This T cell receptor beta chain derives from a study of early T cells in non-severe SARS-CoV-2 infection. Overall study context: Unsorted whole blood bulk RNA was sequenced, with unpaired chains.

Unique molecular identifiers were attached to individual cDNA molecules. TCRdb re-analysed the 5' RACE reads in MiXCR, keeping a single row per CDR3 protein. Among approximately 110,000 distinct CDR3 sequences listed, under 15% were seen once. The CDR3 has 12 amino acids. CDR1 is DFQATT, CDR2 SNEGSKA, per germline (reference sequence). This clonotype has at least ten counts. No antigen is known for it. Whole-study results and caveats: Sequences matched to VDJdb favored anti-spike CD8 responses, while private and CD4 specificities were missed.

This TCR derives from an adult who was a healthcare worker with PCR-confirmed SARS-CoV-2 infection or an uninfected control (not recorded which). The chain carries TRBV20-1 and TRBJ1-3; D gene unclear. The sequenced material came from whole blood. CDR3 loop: CSAVPMENTIYF. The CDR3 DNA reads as TGCAGCGCTGTACCGATGGAAAACACCATATATTTT.